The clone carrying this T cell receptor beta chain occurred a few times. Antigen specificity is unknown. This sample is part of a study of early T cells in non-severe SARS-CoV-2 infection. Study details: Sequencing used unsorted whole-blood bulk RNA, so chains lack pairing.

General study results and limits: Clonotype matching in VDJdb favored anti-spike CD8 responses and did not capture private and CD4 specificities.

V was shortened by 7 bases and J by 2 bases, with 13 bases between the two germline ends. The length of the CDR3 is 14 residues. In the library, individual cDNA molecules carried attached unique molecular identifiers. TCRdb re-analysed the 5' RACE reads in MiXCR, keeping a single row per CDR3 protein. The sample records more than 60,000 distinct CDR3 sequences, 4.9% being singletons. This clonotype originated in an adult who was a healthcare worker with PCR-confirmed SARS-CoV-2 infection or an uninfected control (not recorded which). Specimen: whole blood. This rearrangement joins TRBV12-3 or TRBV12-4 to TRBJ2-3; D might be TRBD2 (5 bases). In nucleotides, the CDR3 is TGTGCCAGCACCCCCCTTAGCGACACAGATACGCAGTATTTT. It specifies CASTPLSDTDTQYF.